The 10 T cell receptor beta chains presented below share a single source sample, sequenced in a study of cytomegalovirus exposure and HLA in healthy donors. Vbeta (60) and Jbeta (13) primers were used in the PCR. Sequenced by immunoSEQ multiplex PCR; TCRdb stores in-frame clones only, minus some. There are approximately 160,000 clones in the sample; 82% occur only once, and more than 0.9% lies in the top ten. Sequencing was done on a sample of PBMCs. These receptor sequences come from a girl aged 2 to 9 in good health and CMV-seropositive.

V gene TRBV6-1 combines with J gene TRBJ2-2, with D unresolved. Germline-derived CDR1 and CDR2 are MNHNS and SASEGT. The CDR3 sequence is 15 residues long. The germline V and J ends were trimmed by 4 bases and 5 bases, with 14 bases remaining between them. This CDR3 reads CASSVVVRQTGELFF. The DNA of the CDR3 is TGTGCCAGCAGTGTCGTTGTCAGGCAGACCGGGGAGCTGTTTTTT.

The CDR3 nucleotides read TGTGCCAGCAGCTCCCTTAGCGGGAGGTACCGGGATACGCAGTATTTT. It encodes CASSSLSGRYRDTQYF. This chain uses TRBV7-2 with TRBJ2-3, with 10 bases aligning to TRBD2. Looked up from germline, CDR1 is SGHTA and CDR2 is FQGNSA. Trimming removed 4 bases from V and 6 bases from J; junction bases left unmatched: 10. The CDR3 extends over 16 amino acids.

This rearrangement joins TRBV6-1 to TRBJ1-2; D gene ambiguous. The CDR3 has 15 amino acids. The germline gives CDR1 MNHNS, CDR2 SASEGT. V lost 2 bases and J 5 bases, leaving 15 bases between the germline ends. The CDR3 DNA reads as TGTGCCAGCAGTGAACTCTTCCTGAGGGTGTATGGCTACACCTTC. Translating gives CASSELFLRVYGYTF.

This chain joins TRBV7-9 and TRBJ2-7; 7 bases align to TRBD1. Germline V CDR1 and CDR2: SEHNR, FQNEAQ (reference sequence). The CDR3 is 13 residues long. Trimming took 5 bases from V and 4 from J; bases not matched to a gene: 5. The CDR3 nucleotides are TGTGCCAGCAGCCCGGGACAGAATTACGAGCAGTACTTC. It codes for CASSPGQNYEQYF.

V gene TRBV6-5 combines with J gene TRBJ2-1; perhaps TRBD2 as D (5 bases). The germline V gene has CDR1 MNHEY and CDR2 SVGAGI. Trimming left V 5 bases short and J 0 bases short, with 11 bases between. The CDR3 totals 15 residues. The CDR3 coding sequence is TGTGCCAGCAGTATCAGCGGCAACTCCTACAATGAGCAGTTCTTC. Translating it yields CASSISGNSYNEQFF.

This chain uses TRBV11-2 with TRBJ2-3, with 10 bases matching TRBD2. The germline V gene encodes CDR1 SGHAT and CDR2 FQNNGV. V lost 4 bases to trimming and J lost 2 bases; unmatched junction nucleotides: 15. The CDR3 has 19 residues. CDR3 nucleotide sequence: TGTGCCAGCAGCTCCATGCGACGAACTAGCGGGACTTACACAGATACGCAGTATTTT. This codes for CASSSMRRTSGTYTDTQYF.

The chain links TRBV11-2 to TRBJ1-5, with 9 bases matching TRBD1. Germline-derived CDR1 and CDR2 are SGHAT and FQNNGV. This CDR3 is built from 13 residues. Germline trimming cut 4 bases from V and 9 bases from J; bases unmatched to any gene: 4. CDR3: CASSSGTGLPQHF. The CDR3 DNA is TGTGCCAGCAGCTCCGGGACAGGGCTGCCCCAGCATTTT. Supplemented by reference TRBV11-2 and TRBJ1-5, the full variable domain reads EAGVAQSPRYKIIEKRQSVAFWCNPISGHATLYWYQQILGQGPKLLIQFQNNGVVDDSQLPKDRFSAERLKGVDSTLKIQPAKLEDSAVYLCASSSGTGLPQHFGDGTRLSIL.

The chain employs TRBV27 and TRBJ2-7; 7 bases agree with TRBD1. Germline lookup yields CDR1 MNHEY and CDR2 SMNVEV (reference sequence). The CDR3 has 17 amino acids. V lost 0 bases, J lost 2 bases, and 10 bases stayed unmatched. The CDR3 region has the DNA TGTGCCAGCAGTTTATCGTTTCTGGGACAGTCCACCTACGAGCAGTACTTC. Translation gives CASSLSFLGQSTYEQYF.

The genes are TRBV30 and TRBJ1-3; D perhaps matches TRBD1 (6 bases). The V gene's germline CDR1 is GTSNPN and CDR2 SVGIG (reference sequence). Trimming took off 1 base at V and 2 bases at J, with 6 bases between the two ends. The CDR3 loop spans 13 amino acids. The CDR3 reads CAWSAGAGNTIYF. For the CDR3, the DNA is TGTGCCTGGAGTGCAGGGGCTGGAAACACCATATATTTT.

This clone showed up just a few times. V is TRBV6-5 and J is TRBJ1-1; TRBD1 might be the D (5 bases). The length of the CDR3 is 12 residues. V lost 8 bases and J 5 bases, leaving 12 bases between the germline ends. CDR1 and CDR2 (germline): MNHEY, SVGAGI. This CDR3 is CASGRGDTEAFF. The CDR3 nucleotides read TGTGCCAGCGGTCGGGGGGATACTGAAGCTTTCTTT.